One T cell receptor (beta chain) is described in this entry. Any history of autoimmune disease or systemic immunosuppression disqualified patients. This sample was included in a study of OX40 agonist ivuxolimab in advanced cancers. Germline V lookup: CDR1 SGHTA, CDR2 FQGNSA. The CDR3 covers 16 residues. V was trimmed by 5 bases and J by 6 bases, leaving 22 bases between them. Sequencing used immunoSEQ multiplex PCR; TCRdb keeps in-frame clones, though not all of them. Of fewer than 70,000 clones listed, more than 70% are singletons. The chain uses TRBV7-2 and TRBJ1-2; D gene unclear. This clonotype originated in an adult with an advanced solid tumor such as melanoma, head and neck, liver or kidney cancer. Sequenced here: CD4+ or CD8+ T cells sorted from blood, sampled in a trial of the OX40 agonist ivuxolimab. The CDR3: CASSLVWGEDVHGYTF. CDR3 bases: TGTGCCAGCAGCCTAGTATGGGGTGAGGACGTTCATGGCTACACCTTC.